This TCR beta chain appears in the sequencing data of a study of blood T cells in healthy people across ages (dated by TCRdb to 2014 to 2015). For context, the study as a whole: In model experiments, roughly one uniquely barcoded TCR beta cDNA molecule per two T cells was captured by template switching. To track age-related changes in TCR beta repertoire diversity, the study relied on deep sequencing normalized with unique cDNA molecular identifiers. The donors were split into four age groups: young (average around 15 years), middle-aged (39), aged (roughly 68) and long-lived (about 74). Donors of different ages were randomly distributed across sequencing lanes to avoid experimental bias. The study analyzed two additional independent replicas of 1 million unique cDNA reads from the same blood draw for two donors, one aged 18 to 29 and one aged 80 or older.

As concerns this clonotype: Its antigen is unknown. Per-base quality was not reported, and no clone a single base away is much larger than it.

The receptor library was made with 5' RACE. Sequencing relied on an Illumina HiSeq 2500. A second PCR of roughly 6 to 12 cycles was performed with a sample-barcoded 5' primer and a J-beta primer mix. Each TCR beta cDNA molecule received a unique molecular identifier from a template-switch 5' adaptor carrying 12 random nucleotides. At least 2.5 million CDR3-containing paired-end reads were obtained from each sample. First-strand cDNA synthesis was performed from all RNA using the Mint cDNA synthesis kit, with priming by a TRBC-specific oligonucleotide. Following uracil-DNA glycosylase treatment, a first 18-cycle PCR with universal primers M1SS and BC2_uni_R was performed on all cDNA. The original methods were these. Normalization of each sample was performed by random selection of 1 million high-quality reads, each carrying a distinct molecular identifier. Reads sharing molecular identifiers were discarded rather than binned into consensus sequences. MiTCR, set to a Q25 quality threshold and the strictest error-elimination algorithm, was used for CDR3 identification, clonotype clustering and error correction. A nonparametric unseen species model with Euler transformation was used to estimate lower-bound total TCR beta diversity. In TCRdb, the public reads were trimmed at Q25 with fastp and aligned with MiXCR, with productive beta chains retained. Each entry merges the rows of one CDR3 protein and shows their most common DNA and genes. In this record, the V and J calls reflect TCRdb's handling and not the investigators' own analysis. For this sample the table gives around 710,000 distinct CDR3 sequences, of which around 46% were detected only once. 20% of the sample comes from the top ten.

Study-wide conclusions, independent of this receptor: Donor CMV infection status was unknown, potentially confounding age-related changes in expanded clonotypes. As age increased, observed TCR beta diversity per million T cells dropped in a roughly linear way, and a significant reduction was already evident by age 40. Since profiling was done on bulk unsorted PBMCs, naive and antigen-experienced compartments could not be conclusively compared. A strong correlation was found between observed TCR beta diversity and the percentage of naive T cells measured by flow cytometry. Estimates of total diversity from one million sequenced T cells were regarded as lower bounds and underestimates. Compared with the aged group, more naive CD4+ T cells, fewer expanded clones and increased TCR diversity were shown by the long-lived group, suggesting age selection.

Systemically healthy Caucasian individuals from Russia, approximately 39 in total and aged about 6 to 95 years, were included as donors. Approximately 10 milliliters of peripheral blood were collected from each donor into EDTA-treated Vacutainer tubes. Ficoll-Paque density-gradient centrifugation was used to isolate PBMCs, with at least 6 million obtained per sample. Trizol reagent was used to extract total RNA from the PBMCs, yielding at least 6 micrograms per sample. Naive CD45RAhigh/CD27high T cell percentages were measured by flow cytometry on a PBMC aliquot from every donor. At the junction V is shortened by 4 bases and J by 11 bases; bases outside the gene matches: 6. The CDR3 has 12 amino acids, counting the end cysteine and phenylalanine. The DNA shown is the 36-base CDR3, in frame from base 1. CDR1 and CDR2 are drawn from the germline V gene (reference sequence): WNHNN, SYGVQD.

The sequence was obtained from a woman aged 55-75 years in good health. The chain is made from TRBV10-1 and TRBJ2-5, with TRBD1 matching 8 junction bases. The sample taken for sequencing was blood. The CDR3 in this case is CASSGSGGQQYF. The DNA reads TGCGCCAGCAGTGGATCAGGGGGCCAGCAGTACTTC.